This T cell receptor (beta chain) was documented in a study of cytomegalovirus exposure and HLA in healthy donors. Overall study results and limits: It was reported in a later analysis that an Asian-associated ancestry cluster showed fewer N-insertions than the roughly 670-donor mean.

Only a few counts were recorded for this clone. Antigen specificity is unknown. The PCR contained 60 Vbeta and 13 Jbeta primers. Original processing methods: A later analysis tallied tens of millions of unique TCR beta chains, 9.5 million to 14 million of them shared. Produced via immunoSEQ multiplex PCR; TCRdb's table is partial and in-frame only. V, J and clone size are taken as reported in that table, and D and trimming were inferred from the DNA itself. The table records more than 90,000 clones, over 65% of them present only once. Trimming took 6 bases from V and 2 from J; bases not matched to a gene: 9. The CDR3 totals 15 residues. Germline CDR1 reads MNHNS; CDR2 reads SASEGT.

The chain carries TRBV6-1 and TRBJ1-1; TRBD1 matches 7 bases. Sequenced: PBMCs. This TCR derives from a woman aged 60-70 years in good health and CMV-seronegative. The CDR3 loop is CASRDTGQINTEAFF. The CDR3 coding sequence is TGTGCCAGCAGGGACACGGGACAGATAAACACTGAAGCTTTCTTT.